The next 27 T cell receptor beta chains were all read from a single sample in a study of spatial heterogeneity in lung cancer. Time point here: blood at routine non-recurrence follow-up after resection. TCRdb re-called the 5' RACE reads with MiXCR, one entry per CDR3 protein. This table holds around 98,000 distinct CDR3 sequences, roughly 21% found once. The source material was PBMCs, sampled at follow-up. Receptor source: a male donor with early-stage non-small cell lung cancer.

The chain recombines TRBV20-1 with TRBJ1-1, with 9 bases identical to TRBD1. Per germline, CDR1 DFQATT and CDR2 SNEGSKA (reference sequence). The ends lost 4 bases at V and 5 bases at J; junction bases unmatched: 5. The CDR3 has 13 residues. CDR3 amino acids: CSAIQGARTEAFF. The CDR3 DNA reads TGCAGTGCTATACAGGGGGCGCGGACTGAAGCTTTCTTT.

This sequence joins TRBV6-6 and TRBJ1-4; possible D gene TRBD1, 5 bases. CDR3 length: 13 amino acids. CDR1 is MNHNY and CDR2 is SVGAGI in the germline V gene (reference sequence). V was trimmed by 6 bases and J by 3 bases, leaving 8 bases between them. The CDR3 protein is CASRGAANEKLFF. The CDR3 region has the DNA TGTGCCAGCAGAGGGGCGGCTAATGAAAAACTGTTTTTT.

In this sample, this clonotype turned up a few times. V and J are TRBV27 and TRBJ2-3; a possible D gene is TRBD2 (5 bases). The germline gives CDR1 MNHEY, CDR2 SMNVEV (reference sequence). Trimming stripped 0 bases from V and 1 base from J, with 8 bases between. The CDR3 is 15 amino acids. CDR3 nucleotide sequence: TGTGCCAGCAGTTTATCGTTCGGGGGCACAGATACGCAGTATTTT. Translation: CASSLSFGGTDTQYF.

The gene calls are TRBV7-2 and TRBJ1-5, with a possible D match to TRBD1 (5 bases). Trimming left V 1 base short and J 6 bases short, with 13 bases between. CDR3 length equals 15 residues. Germline CDR1 is SGHTA and CDR2 is FQGNSA. The CDR3 DNA follows: TGTGCCAGCAGCTTAGATCTGGGGGAAAGTCAGCCCCAGCATTTT. It is translated as CASSLDLGESQPQHF.

This clonotype has ten or more counts. The V and J genes are TRBV5-4 and TRBJ2-2; maybe TRBD2 (6 bases). V was trimmed by 3 bases and J by 2 bases, leaving 14 bases between them. CDR3 length: 16 amino acids. Germline CDR1 SGHNT, CDR2 YYREEE (reference sequence). The CDR3 loop reads CASSSFPGLNTGELFF. CDR3 nucleotide sequence: TGTGCCAGCAGCTCATTTCCGGGACTTAACACCGGGGAGCTGTTTTTT.

This clonotype came up many times. The genes are TRBV29-1 and TRBJ1-2, with D perhaps TRBD1 (5 bases). This CDR3 comprises 14 residues. From germline, CDR1 is SQVTM and CDR2 ANQGSEA. Trimming removed 6 bases at V and 5 bases at J, with 19 bases between. The DNA of the CDR3 is TGCAGCGTGGACCGGGACTCCCATGGGTATGGCTACACCTTC. It is translated as CSVDRDSHGYGYTF.

There are many counts of this clonotype. The J gene is TRBJ1-6, the V gene TRBV7-3, with D perhaps TRBD1 (6 bases). The CDR3 is 14 amino acids. Per germline, CDR1 SGHTA and CDR2 FQGTGA. V was clipped by 5 bases and J by 7 bases, with 12 bases between them. The CDR3 DNA follows: TGTGCCAGCAGCGCGGGACATCCGAATTCACCCCTCCACTTT. Protein: CASSAGHPNSPLHF. Based on the CDR3 plus reference TRBV7-3 and TRBJ1-6, the full variable domain is GAGVSQTPSNKVTEKGKYVELRCDPISGHTALYWYRQSLGQGPEFLIYFQGTGAADDSGLPNDRFFAVRPEGSVSTLKIQRTERGDSAVYLCASSAGHPNSPLHFGNGTRLTVT.

The chain has TRBV2 and TRBJ1-2, with D possibly TRBD1 on 5 matching bases. Germline values: CDR1 SNHLY, CDR2 FYNNEI. V dropped 2 bases and J dropped 7 bases, with 14 bases sitting between them. The CDR3 runs to 14 residues. In DNA, the CDR3 is TGTGCCAGCAGTGAACGGGGCCTGGCTAGTGGCTACACCTTC. Protein product: CASSERGLASGYTF.

The chain links TRBV12-3 or TRBV12-4 to TRBJ2-7; a weak D match, TRBD2 (6 bases). This CDR3 comprises 14 residues. V was pared by 2 bases and J by 5 bases, with 13 bases between. The CDR3 here is CASSLTSTMNEQYF. The DNA of the CDR3 is TGTGCCAGCAGTTTAACTAGCACCATGAACGAGCAGTACTTC.

V and J are TRBV20-1 and TRBJ2-7; the D is unclear. CDR1 is DFQATT and CDR2 is SNEGSKA in the germline V gene (reference sequence). The CDR3 extends over 14 amino acids. The V and J ends lost 6 bases and 4 bases respectively, with 19 bases between them. DNA for the CDR3: TGCAGTGCCAGTAGAGGTGTACCTTCTTACGAGCAGTACTTC. It encodes CSASRGVPSYEQYF.

The rearrangement joins TRBV6-5 to TRBJ2-7, with no clear D. Trimming cost V 8 bases and J 12 bases, with 17 bases left between them. Germline loops: CDR1 MNHEY, CDR2 SVGAGI. The CDR3 extends over 11 amino acids. The CDR3, as DNA: TGTGCCAGCGGTACCCAAGAGAAACGGTACTTC. Its protein is CASGTQEKRYF.

In this sample, this clonotype turned up many times. This rearrangement joins TRBV6-5 to TRBJ1-2; D call uncertain. This CDR3 comprises 14 residues. Per germline, CDR1 MNHEY and CDR2 SVGAGI. V dropped 2 bases and J dropped 1 base, with 8 bases sitting between them. The CDR3: CASSYGQVNYGYTF. CDR3 DNA: TGTGCCAGCAGTTACGGTCAGGTTAACTATGGCTACACCTTC.

Ten or more counts support this clonotype. Written as DNA, the CDR3 is TGTGCCAGCAGCCAAGTGGTTTCAGGAAAACCATCTGGAAACACCATATATTTT. Translating it yields CASSQVVSGKPSGNTIYF. The chain combines TRBV3-1 with TRBJ1-3; D not certain. V shed 1 base and J shed 1 base, with 17 bases lying between them. CDR1 and CDR2 (germline): LGHDT, YNNKEL (reference sequence). The length of the CDR3 is 18 residues.

This clonotype was detected a few times. This CDR3 reads CSASLTSGRVFGTDTQYF. Written as DNA, the CDR3 is TGCAGTGCTAGCCTTACTAGCGGGAGGGTATTCGGGACAGATACGCAGTATTTT. The chain is built from TRBV20-1 and TRBJ2-3, with TRBD2 matching over 13 bases. This CDR3 contains 18 residues. Germline V gives CDR1 DFQATT, CDR2 SNEGSKA (reference sequence). The V gene end was trimmed by 3 bases and the J gene end by 3 bases; junction bases not matched to a gene: 12.

The table lists this clonotype with a few counts. The rearrangement uses TRBV24-1 and TRBJ2-5, with a weak D call TRBD2 (5 bases). Between the trimmed V and J ends, which lost 4 bases and 5 bases, there was a span of 19 bases. The CDR3 spans 16 residues. Germline V gives CDR1 KGHDR, CDR2 SFDVKD. CDR3 bases: TGTGCCACCAGTGAAACCGGGAACCATCTGCGGGAGACCCAGTACTTC. Encoded protein: CATSETGNHLRETQYF.

This clonotype was detected ten times or more. This sequence joins TRBV6-5 and TRBJ1-3; possibly TRBD1 for D (5 bases). Looked up from germline, CDR1 is MNHEY and CDR2 is SVGAGI. Trimming removed 7 bases from V and 1 base from J, with 11 bases in between. This CDR3 is built from 14 residues. CDR3 amino acids: CASIPRGSGNTIYF. Here the CDR3 DNA reads TGTGCCAGCATCCCAAGGGGTTCTGGAAACACCATATATTTT.

In its sample, this clonotype was seen a few times. The chain employs TRBV5-6 and TRBJ1-2; no clear D. The germline V gene has CDR1 SGHDT and CDR2 YYEEEE. The CDR3 runs to 14 residues. The ends were cut back, 4 bases at V and 2 bases at J, with 12 bases in the middle. This CDR3 is CASSPTEINYGYTF. CDR3 bases: TGTGCCAGCAGCCCCACAGAAATCAACTATGGCTACACCTTC.

The chain has TRBV6-1 and TRBJ2-1; weak D call: TRBD2 (5 bases). The V end lost 2 bases, the J end lost 8 bases, and 13 bases lay between the germline ends. Germline values: CDR1 MNHNS, CDR2 SASEGT. The CDR3 has 14 residues. The CDR3 protein is CASSELAMLDEQFF. CDR3 DNA: TGTGCCAGCAGTGAATTAGCGATGTTGGATGAGCAGTTCTTC.

CDR3 loop: CASSYSREGVGYTF. The CDR3 DNA is TGTGCCAGCAGTTACTCCAGGGAGGGCGTTGGCTACACCTTC. The J gene is TRBJ1-2, the V gene TRBV6-5, with D perhaps TRBD1 (5 bases). Germline assignment: CDR1 MNHEY and CDR2 SVGAGI. V gave up 0 bases and J gave up 7 bases, with 12 bases separating them. The CDR3 totals 14 residues.

About this clonotype itself: A much larger clone differs by one base, so this may be a read error. CDR3 region: CASSLVTRTEAFF. The CDR3 DNA sequence: TGCGCCAGCAGCTTGGTTACCAGGACTGAAGCTTTCTTT. The J gene is TRBJ1-1, the V gene TRBV5-1; D is undetermined. The ends were cut back, 0 bases at V and 5 bases at J, with 8 bases in the middle. Germline CDR1 and CDR2: SGHRS and YFSETQ. The CDR3 extends over 13 amino acids.

This clonotype was detected only a few times. CDR3 protein: CASSDGREQFF. Here the CDR3 DNA reads TGTGCCAGCAGTGACGGACGTGAGCAGTTCTTC. V is TRBV6-2 or TRBV6-3 and J is TRBJ2-1; no firm D call. V lost 5 bases to trimming and J lost 9 bases, with 8 bases between them. Germline V gives CDR1 MNHEY, CDR2 SVGEGT. This CDR3 spans 11 amino acids.

The chain combines TRBV10-3 with TRBJ2-3, with 8 bases lining up with TRBD2. This CDR3 comprises 14 residues. The V segment lost 8 bases and the J segment 3 bases; nucleotides outside the gene matches: 7. Germline CDR1 is ENHRY and CDR2 is SYGVKD. The DNA for the CDR3 is TGTGCCATCGGGGCTAGCGGGTTTACAGATACGCAGTATTTT. This encodes CAIGASGFTDTQYF.

This rearrangement joins TRBV6-1 to TRBJ1-6; no reliable D call. CDR1 and CDR2 from the germline V gene are MNHNS and SASEGT. CDR3 size: 14 residues. V lost 6 bases, J lost 7 bases, and 13 bases lay in between. CDR3 DNA sequence: TGTGCCAGCAGGGGGTCAGCTCCCAATTCACCCCTCCACTTT. Residues: CASRGSAPNSPLHF.

V is TRBV5-1 and J is TRBJ2-1; no firm D call. The V gene lost 4 bases and the J gene lost 7 bases, with 12 bases spanning the gap. Germline CDR1 SGHRS, CDR2 YFSETQ. The CDR3 is made up of 13 amino acids. The CDR3 DNA is TGCGCCAGCAGCCCATCCCGCTCAAATGAGCAGTTCTTC. Translating gives CASSPSRSNEQFF.

The gene calls are TRBV4-1 and TRBJ2-3, with unresolved D. The CDR3 loop spans 15 amino acids. CDR1 and CDR2 (germline): MGHRA, YSYEKL. Trimming stripped 1 base from V and 2 bases from J, with 10 bases between. The CDR3 here is CASSQGYGDTDTQYF. DNA for the CDR3: TGCGCCAGCAGCCAAGGGTACGGAGACACAGATACGCAGTATTTT.

This rearrangement joins TRBV6-2 or TRBV6-3 to TRBJ1-6, with TRBD1 as a possible D gene (5 bases). This CDR3 is 13 amino acids long. V shed 7 bases and J shed 10 bases, with 14 bases lying between them. Germline CDR1 and CDR2: MNHEY and SVGEGT. The DNA for the CDR3 is TGTGCCAGCAAGGGGAACGCTTTCTCACCCCTCCACTTT. It yields the protein CASKGNAFSPLHF.

This clonotype came up a few times. The chain is built from TRBV5-5 and TRBJ2-3; 8 bases line up with TRBD2. The J segment lost 1 base and the V segment lost 4 bases, leaving 5 bases of the junction unmatched. CDR3 length equals 15 residues. In germline, CDR1 is SGHKS, CDR2 YYEKEE (reference sequence). CDR3 protein: CASSLFGGGTDTQYF. The CDR3 nucleotides are TGTGCCAGCAGCCTATTCGGGGGGGGCACAGATACGCAGTATTTT.